The present entry profiles one TCR beta chain with its context. The CDR3 is 16 residues long. Assay: immunoSEQ multiplex PCR; the TCRdb copy retains only in-frame clones and omits some. The sample includes under 150,000 clones, approximately 95% of them seen just once. This specimen belongs to a study of control samples from healthy donors and cancer patients. Sequencing was done on a sample of blood. The V gene is TRBV21-1, the J gene TRBJ1-4; the table assigns TRBD1, which was not confirmed against the DNA. TRBV21-1 is reported as a pseudogene. This clonotype was sampled from a man aged 30 to 45 in good health. CDR3 in amino acids: CASSKTQGAPNEKLFF. CDR3 DNA sequence: TGTGCCAGCAGCAAAACCCAAGGGGCACCGAATGAAAAACTGTTTTTT.